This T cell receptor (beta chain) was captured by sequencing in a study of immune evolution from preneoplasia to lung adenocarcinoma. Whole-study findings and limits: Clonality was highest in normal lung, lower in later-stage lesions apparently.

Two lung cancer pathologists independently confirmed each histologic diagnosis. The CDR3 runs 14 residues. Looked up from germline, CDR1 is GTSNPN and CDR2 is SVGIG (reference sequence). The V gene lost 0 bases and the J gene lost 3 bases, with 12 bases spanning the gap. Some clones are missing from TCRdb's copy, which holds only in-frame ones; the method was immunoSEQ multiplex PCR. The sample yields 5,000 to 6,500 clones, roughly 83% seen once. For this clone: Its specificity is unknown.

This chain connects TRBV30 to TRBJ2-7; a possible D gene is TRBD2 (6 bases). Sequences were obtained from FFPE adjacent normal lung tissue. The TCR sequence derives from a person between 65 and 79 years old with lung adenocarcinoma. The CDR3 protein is CAWSVSGTLYEQYF. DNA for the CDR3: TGTGCCTGGAGTGTGTCCGGGACTCTCTACGAGCAGTACTTC.